What follows are 4 T cell receptor beta chains derived from one specimen sequenced in a study of T cell changes during pregnancy in multiple sclerosis. The table came from immunoSEQ multiplex PCR; TCRdb's copy has only in-frame clones and leaves some out. The sample yields tens of thousands of clones, 92% seen once. The material sequenced was peripheral blood, taken in the third trimester of pregnancy. These receptors all stem from a female donor in good health, enrolled as a control in a pregnancy study.

In this sample, this clone turned up a few times. The chain has TRBV6-4 and TRBJ2-3; 14 bases align to TRBD2. V lost 3 bases to trimming and J lost 1 base; unmatched junction nucleotides: 0. The V gene's germline CDR1 is MRHNA and CDR2 SNTAGT. The CDR3 is made up of 16 amino acids. CDR3 DNA: TGTGCCAGCAGTGAGACTAGCGGGGGGGGCACAGATACGCAGTATTTT. Translated: CASSETSGGGTDTQYF.

This clone was seen just once. Here the CDR3 reads CASSLTDRVDLRTEAFF. Written as DNA, the CDR3 is TGCGCCAGCAGCTTGACGGACAGGGTGGACCTGAGAACTGAAGCTTTCTTT. The chain uses TRBV5-1 and TRBJ1-1, with TRBD1 identical over 8 bases. The CDR3 spans 17 residues. Germline lookup yields CDR1 SGHRS and CDR2 YFSETQ. Losses at the gene ends were 1 base for V and 5 bases for J; bases not matched to a gene: 13.

This clone was seen repeatedly, ten times or more. This chain links TRBV6-5 with TRBJ1-3; 8 bases align to TRBD1. V lost 3 bases, J lost 2 bases, and 6 bases stayed unmatched. Germline V gene lookup returns CDR1 MNHEY and CDR2 SVGAGI. The CDR3 has 16 amino acids. CDR3 DNA sequence: TGTGCCAGCAGTTATAATTTGGGACAGGCTGGAAACACCATATATTTT. Translating gives CASSYNLGQAGNTIYF.

The rearrangement joins TRBV9 to TRBJ2-7; D is unresolved. Germline-derived CDR1 and CDR2 are SGDLS and YYNGEE. The V gene lost 4 bases and the J gene lost 1 base, with 12 bases spanning the gap. This CDR3 comprises 14 residues. The CDR3 coding sequence is TGTGCCAGCAGCTACGGTATCGGGTCCTACGAGCAGTACTTC. This sequence encodes CASSYGIGSYEQYF. The whole variable domain, filled in from reference TRBV9 and TRBJ2-7, reads DSGVTQTPKHLITATGQRVTLRCSPRSGDLSVYWYQQSLDQGLQFLIQYYNGEERAKGNILERFSAQQFPDLHSELNLSSLELGDSALYFCASSYGIGSYEQYFGPGTRLTVT.